The 3 T cell receptor beta chains in this list originate from one sample, sequenced in a study of blood T cells in healthy people across ages. For the second PCR, which ran for about 6 to 12 cycles, a sample-barcoded 5' primer and a J-beta primer mix were used. TCRdb reanalysed the 5' RACE reads using MiXCR and keeps one entry per CDR3 protein. The sample lists 1.8 million or so distinct CDR3 sequences, roughly two fifths occurring once. The specimen was blood. These receptors all come from a human donor in good health.

The chain links TRBV4-2 to TRBJ2-1; 7 bases fit TRBD2. Trimming cost V 0 bases and J 0 bases; bases outside gene matches: 8. The CDR3 has 18 residues. Germline V gives CDR1 LGHNA, CDR2 YNFKEQ. The CDR3 DNA reads TGTGCCAGCAGCCAAGACGCTCCCCTAGCGGACTCCTACAATGAGCAGTTCTTC. Its translation is CASSQDAPLADSYNEQFF.

The chain couples TRBV12-3 or TRBV12-4 to TRBJ1-3, with D unclear. V lost 1 base to trimming and J lost 0 bases, with 7 bases between them. The CDR3 is 15 amino acids. The CDR3 sequence is CASSLGPISGNTIYF. The DNA of the CDR3 is TGTGCCAGCAGTTTAGGGCCCATCTCTGGAAACACCATATATTTT.

This clonotype has ten or more counts. In DNA, the CDR3 is TGCGCCAGCAGCTCTGAGACGGGATACGAGCAGTACTTC. This gives the protein CASSSETGYEQYF. This rearrangement joins TRBV5-1 to TRBJ2-7; perhaps TRBD2 as D (5 bases). CDR1 is SGHRS, CDR2 YFSETQ, per germline. The germline V and J ends were trimmed by 3 bases and 4 bases, with 11 bases remaining between them. The length of the CDR3 is 13 residues.